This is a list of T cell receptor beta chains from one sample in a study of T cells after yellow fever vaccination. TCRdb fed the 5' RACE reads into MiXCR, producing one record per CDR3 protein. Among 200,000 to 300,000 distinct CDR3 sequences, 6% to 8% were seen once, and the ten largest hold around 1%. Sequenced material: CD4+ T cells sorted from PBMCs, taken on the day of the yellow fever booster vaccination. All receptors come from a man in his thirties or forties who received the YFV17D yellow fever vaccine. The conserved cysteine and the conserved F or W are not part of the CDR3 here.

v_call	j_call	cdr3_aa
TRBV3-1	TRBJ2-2	ASRLGTVNTGELF
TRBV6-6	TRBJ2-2	ASYVSGELF
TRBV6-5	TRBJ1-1	ASSYEGALTEAF
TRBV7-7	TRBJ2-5	ASSRPGWQETQY
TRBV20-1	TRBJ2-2	SATLAGGGTGELF
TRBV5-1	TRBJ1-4	ASSLTGGATNEKLF
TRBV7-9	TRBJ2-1	ASSSERARGYNEQF
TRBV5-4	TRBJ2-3	ASSGRTESTDTQY
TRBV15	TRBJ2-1	ATSRGLAGGPKSEQF
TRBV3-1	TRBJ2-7	ASSRGLATY
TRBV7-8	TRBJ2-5	ASRSNTPVQETQY
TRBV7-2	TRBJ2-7	ASSRTHGDYEQY
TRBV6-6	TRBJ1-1	ASRLTENTEAF
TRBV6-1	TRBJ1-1	ASSRGQGGTEAF
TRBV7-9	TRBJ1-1	ASSLVAGEGTEAF
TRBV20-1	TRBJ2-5	SAPPTELQETQY
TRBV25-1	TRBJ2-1	ASSRESRVDEQF